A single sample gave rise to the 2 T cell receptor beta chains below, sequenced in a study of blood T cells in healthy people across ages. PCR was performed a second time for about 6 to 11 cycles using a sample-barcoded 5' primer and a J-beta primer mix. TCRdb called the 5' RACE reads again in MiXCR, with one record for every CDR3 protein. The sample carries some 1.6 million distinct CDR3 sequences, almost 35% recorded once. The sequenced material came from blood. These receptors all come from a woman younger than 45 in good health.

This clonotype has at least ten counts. The CDR3 loop is CASSPGLAGDEQFF. For the CDR3, the DNA is TGCGCCAGCAGCCCGGGACTAGCGGGGGATGAGCAGTTCTTC. The rearrangement links TRBV4-1 to TRBJ2-1; 14 bases map to TRBD2. The CDR3 consists of 14 residues. V lost 4 bases, J lost 8 bases, and 1 base stayed unmatched. Germline CDR1 MGHRA, CDR2 YSYEKL.

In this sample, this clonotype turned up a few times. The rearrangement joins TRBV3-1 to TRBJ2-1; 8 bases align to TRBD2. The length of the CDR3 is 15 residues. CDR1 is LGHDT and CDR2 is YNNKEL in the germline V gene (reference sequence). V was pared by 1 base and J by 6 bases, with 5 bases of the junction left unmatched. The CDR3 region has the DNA TGTGCCAGCAGCCAAGCCCCCGGGACTAGCAATGAGCAGTTCTTC. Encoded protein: CASSQAPGTSNEQFF.